The clone carrying this T cell receptor (beta chain) was observed a handful of times. Its antigen is still unknown. Germline V gives CDR1 SGDLS, CDR2 YYNGEE. V was pared by 0 bases and J by 6 bases, with 6 bases of the junction left unmatched. The CDR3 runs 15 residues. This entry is derived from a study of T cells in localized non-small cell lung cancer. Study findings and constraints: Adjacent uninvolved lung had the highest clonality, suggesting focused antigen responses. Sequencing, confined to only one tumor region, leaves heterogeneity possible. There were a median 57 of the top 100 tumor clones appearing in adjacent lung.

Sequenced by immunoSEQ multiplex PCR; TCRdb stores in-frame clones only, minus some. The repertoire holds thousands of clones, with about 35% as singletons. The V gene is TRBV9, the J gene TRBJ2-3; 8 nucleotides match TRBD2. This sequence was found in a man between 40 and 75 years old with stage II squamous cell lung carcinoma. The input for sequencing was lung tumor tissue, taken before any cancer treatment. CDR3 sequence: CASSVAGAGGDTQYF. The CDR3 nucleotides are TGTGCCAGCAGCGTAGCTGGGGCGGGGGGCGATACGCAGTATTTT.